Listed below are T cell receptor beta chains from one sample, sequenced in a study of human T cells and chemical hapten exposure. MiXCR, applied by TCRdb to the RACE reads, yields one record per CDR3 protein. The profile shows some 110,000 distinct CDR3 sequences, around 12% of them singletons. This sample comprised whole blood, obtained in connection with sensitization to the hapten diphenylcyclopropenone (DPC). The receptor source for this set is a woman between 50 and 59 years old with alopecia areata. Some clones in this sample may be carry-over from other donors' samples. Each CDR3 is given with its conserved first and last residue. The size field is filled for only some rows; it gives once, few, many or a size class.

TRBV27	NA	TRBJ1-5	CASSSYITGAGGNQPQHF
TRBV18	NA	TRBJ1-1	CASSLRVPSGTEAFF
TRBV6-2/TRBV6-3	few	TRBJ2-1	CASSRASGGYNEQFF
TRBV12-3/TRBV12-4	NA	TRBJ1-3	CASSLYGGAGNTIYF
TRBV20-1	NA	TRBJ1-3	CSAYENSGNTIYF
TRBV19	NA	TRBJ2-7	CASSPPGLEYEQYF
TRBV4-1	NA	TRBJ1-4	CASSRRLEEEKLFF
TRBV2	NA	TRBJ1-5	CASSEHSNQPQHF
TRBV5-1	many	TRBJ1-6	CASSLDTSPLHF
TRBV19	NA	TRBJ1-5	CASSTLDRYNQPQHF
TRBV2	NA	TRBJ2-1	CASGDSGGLYNEQFF
TRBV10-1	NA	TRBJ2-7	CASSRSLREGEQYF
TRBV18	few	TRBJ2-2	CASSLGQDAAGELFF
TRBV4-3	many	TRBJ2-1	CASSPEPVSNEQFF
TRBV7-2	many	TRBJ2-2	CASSLIRANTGELFF
TRBV6-5	few	TRBJ2-2	CASRKGQQGRTGELFF
TRBV4-1	medium-sized	TRBJ2-1	CASSRRDTGYNEQFF
TRBV29-1	NA	TRBJ1-1	CSVQEIEAFF
TRBV27	NA	TRBJ2-7	CASGHGSHYEQYF
TRBV7-9	NA	TRBJ1-1	CASSLNTGQNTEAFF
TRBV29-1	NA	TRBJ2-3	CSPWGPRSTDTQYF
TRBV29-1	NA	TRBJ2-3	CSVSAGEGDTQYF
TRBV20-1	many	TRBJ1-1	CSAKGTGGPSEAFF
TRBV7-6	few	TRBJ2-1	CASSPFKFF
TRBV28	few	TRBJ1-1	CASTGNTEAFF